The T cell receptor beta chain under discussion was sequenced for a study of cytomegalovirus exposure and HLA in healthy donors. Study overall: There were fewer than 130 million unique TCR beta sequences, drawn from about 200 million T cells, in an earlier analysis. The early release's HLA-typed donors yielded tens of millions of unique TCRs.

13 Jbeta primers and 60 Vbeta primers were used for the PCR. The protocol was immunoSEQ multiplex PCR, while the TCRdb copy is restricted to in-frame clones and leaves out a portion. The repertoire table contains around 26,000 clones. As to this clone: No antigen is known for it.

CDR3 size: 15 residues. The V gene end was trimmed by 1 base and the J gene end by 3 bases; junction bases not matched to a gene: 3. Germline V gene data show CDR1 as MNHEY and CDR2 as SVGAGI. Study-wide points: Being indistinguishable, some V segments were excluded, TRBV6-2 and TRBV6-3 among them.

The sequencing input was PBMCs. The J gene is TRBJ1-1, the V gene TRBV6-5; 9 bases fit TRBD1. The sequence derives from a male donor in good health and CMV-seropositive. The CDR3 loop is CASSYWTGAYTEAFF. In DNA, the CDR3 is TGTGCCAGCAGTTACTGGACAGGGGCTTACACTGAAGCTTTCTTT.